Below, 29 T cell receptor beta chains from the same sample are listed, as sequenced in a study of blood T cell repertoires in COVID-19 (dated by TCRdb to 2020 to 2021). Library method: the immunoSEQ multiplex PCR assay. TCRdb holds this immuneACCESS table with in-frame rearrangements only. Some clones are missing; in checked studies, unresolved V genes explain under half, and the rest has no known cause. This sample has 500,000 or so clones in its table, and about nine tenths of those were observed once. The ten top clones hold roughly 0.7% of the sample. Sample: PBMCs or T cells enriched from blood (not recorded which). These receptors all stem from a woman aged 18-30 years who had recovered from COVID-19.

The genes are TRBV4-1 and TRBJ1-2, with no clear D. The V end lost 2 bases, the J end lost 10 bases, and 26 bases lay between the germline ends. Germline V gene data show CDR1 as MGHRA and CDR2 as YSYEKL. This CDR3 is 17 amino acids long. DNA of the CDR3: TGCGCCAGCAGCCAAAAAAGAGCGTATTTGGGCCCGGGAAACTACACCTTC. Translation gives CASSQKRAYLGPGNYTF.

The chain is built from TRBV29-1 and TRBJ1-4; 9 bases align to TRBD1. Germline V gene sequence: CDR1 SQVTM, CDR2 ANQGSEA. Trimming cost V 4 bases and J 8 bases; bases outside gene matches: 2. The CDR3 has 12 residues. CDR3: CSVAGQGEKLFF. CDR3 nucleotide sequence: TGCAGCGTTGCGGGACAGGGAGAAAAACTGTTTTTT.

The J gene is TRBJ1-3, the V gene TRBV30; a weak D match, TRBD1 (6 bases). Per germline, CDR1 GTSNPN and CDR2 SVGIG (reference sequence). The CDR3 loop spans 11 amino acids. Trimming removed 8 bases at V and 4 bases at J, with 9 bases between. CDR3 in amino acids: CASTGGNTIYF. DNA for the CDR3: TGTGCCAGTACAGGGGGAAACACCATATATTTT.

This sequence joins TRBV6-1 and TRBJ1-6, with 7 positions matching TRBD1. The CDR3 is made up of 14 amino acids. With V trimmed by 3 bases and J by 10 bases, 6 bases remained unmatched. CDR1 is MNHNS, CDR2 SASEGT, per germline. CDR3 protein: CASSEGTEASPLHF. DNA of the CDR3: TGTGCCAGCAGTGAGGGGACAGAAGCATCACCCCTCCACTTT.

The V gene is TRBV27, the J gene TRBJ1-2; 8 positions match TRBD1. The germline CDR1 and CDR2 sequences are MNHEY and SMNVEV (reference sequence). The CDR3 is 16 residues long. Trimming removed 8 bases from V and 4 bases from J; junction bases left unmatched: 15. CDR3 nucleotide sequence: TGTGCCAGCCTTGGGGGATACGGACAGGGATCCTATGGCTACACCTTC. This translates into CASLGGYGQGSYGYTF.

With regard to this clone: This CDR3 is also generated by other DNA sequences in the sample. This chain joins TRBV3-1 (or the pseudogene TRBV3-2) and TRBJ1-1; maybe TRBD1 (5 bases). The CDR3 covers 15 residues. Looked up from germline, CDR1 is LGHDT and CDR2 is YNNKEL (reference sequence). The V and J ends lost 0 bases and 0 bases respectively, with 8 bases between them. The CDR3 nucleotides read TGTGCCAGCAGCCAAGACAGGGCCTTGAACACTGAAGCTTTCTTT. Its protein product is CASSQDRALNTEAFF.

This chain joins TRBV16 and TRBJ1-2; 10 bases fit TRBD1. The ends lost 1 base at V and 2 bases at J; junction bases unmatched: 1. The CDR3 runs to 15 residues. Germline assignment: CDR1 KGHSY and CDR2 FQNENV. The CDR3 loop is CASSQLTGGNYGYTF. The DNA of the CDR3 is TGTGCCAGCAGCCAATTGACAGGGGGCAACTATGGCTACACCTTC.

V gene TRBV3-1 (or the pseudogene TRBV3-2) combines with J gene TRBJ2-5, with 12 bases fitting TRBD2. After removal of 6 bases from V and 4 bases from J, the junction contained 6 bases not matched to a gene. CDR1 LGHDT and CDR2 YNNKEL come from the germline V gene (reference sequence). The CDR3 is 15 residues long. CDR3 bases: TGTGCCAGCAGTCTAATGACTAGCGGGGGAGAGACCCAGTACTTC. Protein product: CASSLMTSGGETQYF.

This clone turned up a few times. The V call is TRBV30, the J call TRBJ1-1, with 8 bases aligning to TRBD1. Germline CDR1 and CDR2: GTSNPN and SVGIG (reference sequence). The junction had 6 bases not matched to a gene; V was cut back by 2 bases and J by 7 bases. The CDR3 runs 13 residues. The CDR3 nucleotides read TGTGCCTGGAGTCTTGGACAGGGTATTGAAGCTTTCTTT. Its protein is CAWSLGQGIEAFF.

Comment on this clone: The sample contains more than one DNA sequence encoding this CDR3. This chain uses TRBV5-1 with TRBJ1-2, with 7 bases lining up with TRBD1. V lost 4 bases to trimming and J lost 0 bases; unmatched junction nucleotides: 3. The CDR3 is 14 amino acids. Per the germline V gene, CDR1 is SGHRS and CDR2 is YFSETQ. The CDR3 loop is CASSPDRPNYGYTF. Written as DNA, the CDR3 is TGCGCCAGCAGCCCGGACAGGCCTAACTATGGCTACACCTTC.

The V call is TRBV4-1, the J call TRBJ1-1, with D maybe TRBD1 (6 bases). From germline, CDR1 is MGHRA and CDR2 YSYEKL. The CDR3 is 15 residues long. V was clipped by 4 bases and J by 1 base, with 13 bases between them. CDR3 residues: CASSPSWGQNTEAFF. The CDR3 DNA is TGCGCCAGCAGCCCCTCTTGGGGGCAGAACACTGAAGCTTTCTTT.

The chain combines TRBV19 with TRBJ1-1; TRBD1 is a possible D gene (5 bases). CDR1 and CDR2 from the germline V gene are LNHDA and SQIVND (reference sequence). The CDR3 consists of 12 residues. Trimming cost V 3 bases and J 7 bases, with 9 bases left between them. The CDR3 DNA is TGTGCCAGTAGTATGGGGCAGGGTGAAGCTTTCTTT. Translation gives CASSMGQGEAFF.

The chain is built from TRBV3-1 (or the pseudogene TRBV3-2) and TRBJ1-1, with unresolved D. Germline loops: CDR1 LGHDT, CDR2 YNNKEL (reference sequence). Trimming left V 4 bases short and J 0 bases short, with 9 bases between. This CDR3 has 14 residues. The CDR3 DNA sequence: TGTGCCAGCAGCCCGGGGAGGGTGAACACTGAAGCTTTCTTT. This sequence encodes CASSPGRVNTEAFF.

The chain is built from TRBV28 and TRBJ1-2, with a tentative D call TRBD1 (6 bases). CDR1 MDHEN and CDR2 SYDVKM come from the germline V gene. CDR3 size: 20 residues. V was cut by 1 base and J by 4 bases, with 28 bases left in between. CDR3 sequence (DNA): TGTGCCAGCAGTTTATTTCGGCTACAGGGAAAAGGAGAGGAGAGCTATGGCTACACCTTC. Its protein product is CASSLFRLQGKGEESYGYTF.

The chain uses TRBV7-6 and TRBJ1-6; D call uncertain. This CDR3 region has 13 residues. CDR1 is SGHVS, CDR2 FNYEAQ, per germline. Between the trimmed V and J ends, which lost 8 bases and 8 bases, there was a span of 13 bases. This CDR3 is CASGRGRDSPLHF. For the CDR3, the DNA is TGTGCCAGCGGACGAGGGAGGGATTCACCCCTCCACTTT.

This sequence joins TRBV14 and TRBJ1-1; the match to TRBD1 covers 8 bases. Germline V gene sequence: CDR1 SGHDN, CDR2 FVKESK. This CDR3 has 14 amino acids. V dropped 4 bases and J dropped 5; count of bases not matched to a gene: 6. The CDR3 nucleotides read TGTGCCAGCAGCCCACAGGGGGATTGGACTGAAGCTTTCTTT. Translating gives CASSPQGDWTEAFF.

The chain recombines TRBV24-1 with TRBJ1-1; D perhaps matches TRBD1 (6 bases). CDR1 is KGHDR, CDR2 SFDVKD, per germline. This CDR3 is built from 16 residues. The V and J ends lost 12 bases and 3 bases respectively, with 25 bases between them. CDR3 protein: CASLRGGTVEDTEAFF. The DNA for the CDR3 is TGTGCCTCCTTACGAGGGGGTACCGTAGAGGACACTGAAGCTTTCTTT.

The chain joins TRBV4-1 to TRBJ1-5; 8 bases are a match to TRBD1. This CDR3 has 14 residues. The trim removed 5 bases at V and 11 bases at J, leaving 11 bases unmatched. Germline V gene lookup returns CDR1 MGHRA and CDR2 YSYEKL. CDR3 coding DNA: TGCGCCAGCAGCTTACAGGGGGGCGCGGTGGCCCAGCATTTT. Amino acid sequence: CASSLQGGAVAQHF.

This clone is a singleton in its sample. The V call is TRBV5-4, the J call TRBJ1-2; D unclear. The CDR3 loop spans 12 amino acids. Germline CDR1 and CDR2: SGHNT and YYREEE (reference sequence). Trimming left V 4 bases short and J 7 bases short, with 11 bases between. CDR3 residues: CASSLQAAGYTF. The CDR3 DNA is TGTGCCAGCAGCCTCCAGGCTGCTGGCTACACCTTC.

This clone occurred once. The V and J genes are TRBV4-1 and TRBJ1-5; D perhaps matches TRBD1 (5 bases). The V end was cut by 0 bases, the J end by 6 bases, with 9 bases between. Germline values: CDR1 MGHRA, CDR2 YSYEKL. This CDR3 has 14 amino acids. The CDR3 DNA follows: TGCGCCAGCAGCCAAGACAGGGTAGTTCAGCCCCAGCATTTT. This sequence encodes CASSQDRVVQPQHF.

As to this clone: At the DNA level, this CDR3 is encoded by other sequences in the same sample as well. The chain links TRBV18 to TRBJ2-7, with a possible D match to TRBD1 (6 bases). The V gene's germline CDR1 is KGHSH and CDR2 LQKENI. The germline V and J ends were trimmed by 2 bases and 3 bases, with 11 bases remaining between them. The CDR3 length is 14 residues. The CDR3 DNA is TGTGCCAGCTCACCAGGGGGCACGAGCTACGAGCAGTACTTC. Amino acid sequence: CASSPGGTSYEQYF.

The sample holds one count of this clone. The chain links TRBV5-1 to TRBJ2-1; D is possibly TRBD2 (6 bases). V was shortened by 0 bases and J by 0 bases, with 10 bases between the two germline ends. Germline-derived CDR1 and CDR2 are SGHRS and YFSETQ. The CDR3 extends over 16 amino acids. This CDR3 is CASSLAGVSSYNEQFF. The CDR3 DNA sequence: TGCGCCAGCAGCTTGGCGGGGGTGAGCTCCTACAATGAGCAGTTCTTC.

V and J are TRBV4-1 and TRBJ1-4; D call uncertain. Germline V lookup: CDR1 MGHRA, CDR2 YSYEKL. Trimming stripped 0 bases from V and 8 bases from J, with 16 bases between. CDR3 length: 16 residues. In DNA, the CDR3 is TGCGCCAGCAGCCAAGATTCAGGCAGGAAAGAAGAAAAACTGTTTTTT. It translates to CASSQDSGRKEEKLFF.

CDR3 sequence: CASSVGTHNEKLFF. The DNA of the CDR3 is TGTGCCAGCAGCGTCGGGACACATAATGAAAAACTGTTTTTT. J is TRBJ1-4 and V is TRBV9; the D gene is possibly TRBD1 (6 bases). The CDR3 is made up of 14 amino acids. CDR1 and CDR2 from the germline V gene are SGDLS and YYNGEE. Trimming cost V 2 bases and J 4 bases, with 9 bases left between them.

The rearrangement links TRBV30 to TRBJ2-3; possibly TRBD2 for D (5 bases). This CDR3 has 14 amino acids. V was pared by 1 base and J by 2 bases, with 10 bases between. Germline V CDR1 and CDR2: GTSNPN, SVGIG (reference sequence). Written as DNA, the CDR3 is TGTGCCTGGAGTGGGAGACTAATCACAGATACGCAGTATTTT. Residues: CAWSGRLITDTQYF.

The chain recombines TRBV6-2 or TRBV6-3 with TRBJ2-1; the D gene is possibly TRBD2 (5 bases). Germline V gene lookup returns CDR1 MNHEY and CDR2 SVGEGT. The CDR3 is 12 residues long. Trimming stripped 4 bases from V and 15 bases from J, with 16 bases between. CDR3 sequence: CASSLPAPSLFF. The CDR3 coding sequence is TGTGCCAGCAGTTTGCCGGCCCCTAGCCTGTTCTTC.

The J gene is TRBJ2-7, the V gene TRBV30; weak D call: TRBD1 (5 bases). From germline, CDR1 is GTSNPN and CDR2 SVGIG (reference sequence). The V gene lost 4 bases and the J gene lost 5 bases, with 18 bases spanning the gap. The CDR3 has 14 amino acids. The CDR3 loop is CAWTRDSLGDEQYF. CDR3 sequence (DNA): TGTGCCTGGACCAGAGACAGTCTTGGGGACGAGCAGTACTTC.

The chain couples TRBV11-2 to TRBJ1-2; perhaps TRBD1 as D (5 bases). This CDR3 region has 16 residues. Trimming stripped 1 base from V and 1 base from J, with 13 bases between. Germline-derived CDR1 and CDR2 are SGHAT and FQNNGV. CDR3 sequence: CASSLAGGSLNYGYTF. Written as DNA, the CDR3 is TGTGCCAGCAGCTTAGCGGGGGGTTCCCTTAACTATGGCTACACCTTC.

The chain couples TRBV5-1 to TRBJ1-5; D is ambiguous. Germline CDR1 SGHRS, CDR2 YFSETQ. CDR3 length equals 13 residues. Trimming removed 1 base at V and 5 bases at J, with 7 bases between. The CDR3 DNA follows: TGCGCCAGCAGCTTGCTCCCGGATCAGCCCCAGCATTTT. This codes for CASSLLPDQPQHF.